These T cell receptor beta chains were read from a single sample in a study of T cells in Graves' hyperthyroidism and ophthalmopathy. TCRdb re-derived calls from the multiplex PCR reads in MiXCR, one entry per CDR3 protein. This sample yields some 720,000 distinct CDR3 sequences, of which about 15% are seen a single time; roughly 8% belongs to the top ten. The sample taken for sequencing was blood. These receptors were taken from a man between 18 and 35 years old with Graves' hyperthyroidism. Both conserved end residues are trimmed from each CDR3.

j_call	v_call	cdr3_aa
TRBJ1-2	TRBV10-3	AIRPTGVYGYT
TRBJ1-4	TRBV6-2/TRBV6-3	ASSPGQGVANEKLF
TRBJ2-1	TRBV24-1	ATSDPGQGAGNEQF
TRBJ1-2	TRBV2	ASSVRGEFTYGYT
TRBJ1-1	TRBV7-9	ASSPSRADMNTEAF
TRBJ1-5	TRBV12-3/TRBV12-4	ASNLDAPRGAQPQH
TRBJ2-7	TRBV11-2	ASSSFPLSYEQY
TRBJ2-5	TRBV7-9	ASSPSGGTDRETQY
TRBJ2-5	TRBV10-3	AISVDGRETQY
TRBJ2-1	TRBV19	ASSRDDWAISYNEQF
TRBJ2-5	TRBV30	AWRGDWLQETQY
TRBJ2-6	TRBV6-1	ASSDKPGTGPSLTGANVLT
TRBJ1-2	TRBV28	ASSFVAASNYGYT
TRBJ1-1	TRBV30	AWSERPTEAF
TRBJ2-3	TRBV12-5	ASGLGQMDTQY
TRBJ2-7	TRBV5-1	ASSTGWGPGSYEQY
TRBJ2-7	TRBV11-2	ASSLVAGVSLNEQY
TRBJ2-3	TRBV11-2	ASSLDRRGTDTQY
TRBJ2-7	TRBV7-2	ASSRRVASDSSYEQY
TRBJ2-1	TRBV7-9	ASSISGTSYNEQF
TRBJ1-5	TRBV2	ASSRHNQPQH
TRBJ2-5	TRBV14	ASSQDIGLAGVETQY
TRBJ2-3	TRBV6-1	ASSAITSTDTQY
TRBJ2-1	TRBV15	ATSEGDYSYNEQF
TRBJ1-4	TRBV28	ASSLIGGGLNEKLF
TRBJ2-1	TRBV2	ASVPPPDRAFNEQF
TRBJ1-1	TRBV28	ASRHSTSGNAEAF
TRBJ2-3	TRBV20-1	SALPGTGTSTDTQY
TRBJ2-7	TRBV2	ASSEGLYPYEQY
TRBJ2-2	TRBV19	ASTGGRAIGELF
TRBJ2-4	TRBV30	AWSVEWGTVAKNIQY
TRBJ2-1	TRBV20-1	SATGQGPNEQF
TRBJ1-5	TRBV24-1	ATSDRGQKH
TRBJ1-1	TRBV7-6	ASSIGQGGLNTEAF
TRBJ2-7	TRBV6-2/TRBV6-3	ASSSRRYEQY
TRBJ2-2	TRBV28	ASSLPAGGPSGELF
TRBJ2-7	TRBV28	ASSFNARSYEQY
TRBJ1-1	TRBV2	ASTEWFEAF
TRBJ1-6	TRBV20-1	SAKRPENSPLH
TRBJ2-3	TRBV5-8	ASSPSGGSGDTQY
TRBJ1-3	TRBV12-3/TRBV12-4	ASSLARRVSGNTIY
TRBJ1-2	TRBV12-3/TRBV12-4	ASSQGSEGAYGYT
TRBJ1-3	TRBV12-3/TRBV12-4	ASRRMQNSGNTIY
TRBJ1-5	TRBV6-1	ASIGQGAQPQH
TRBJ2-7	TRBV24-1	ATSGPGNYEQY
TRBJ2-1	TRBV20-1	SASGQGASHNEQF
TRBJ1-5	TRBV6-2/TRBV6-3	ASSHAGKGNQPQH
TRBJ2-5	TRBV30	ANSRLADQETQY
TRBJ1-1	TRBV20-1	SARWGLMNTEAF
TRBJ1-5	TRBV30	AWSTRGGSNQPQH
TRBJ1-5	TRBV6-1	ASSEDPSPNQPQH
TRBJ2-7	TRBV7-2	ASSLGTSGTPYEQY
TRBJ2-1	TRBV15	ATSRESLDPYNEQF
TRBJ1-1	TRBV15	ATSRGGQGNTEAF
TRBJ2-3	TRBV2	ASRPGAGDTQY